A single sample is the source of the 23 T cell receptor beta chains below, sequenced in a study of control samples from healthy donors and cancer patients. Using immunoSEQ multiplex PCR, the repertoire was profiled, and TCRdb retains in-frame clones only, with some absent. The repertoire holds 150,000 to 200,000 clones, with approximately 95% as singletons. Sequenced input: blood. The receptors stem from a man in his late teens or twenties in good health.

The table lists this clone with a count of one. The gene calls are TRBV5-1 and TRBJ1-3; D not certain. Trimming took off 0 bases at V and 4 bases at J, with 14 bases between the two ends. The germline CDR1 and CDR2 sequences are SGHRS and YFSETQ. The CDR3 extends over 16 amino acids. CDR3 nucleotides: TGCGCCAGCAGCTTGGCCGTGGTGGAACTGGGAAACACCATATATTTT. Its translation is CASSLAVVELGNTIYF.

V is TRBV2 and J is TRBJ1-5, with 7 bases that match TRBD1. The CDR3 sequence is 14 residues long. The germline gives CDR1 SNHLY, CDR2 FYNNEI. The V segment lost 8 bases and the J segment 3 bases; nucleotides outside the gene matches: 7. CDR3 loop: CASRDSKINQPQHF. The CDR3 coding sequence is TGTGCCAGCCGGGACAGCAAGATCAATCAGCCCCAGCATTTT.

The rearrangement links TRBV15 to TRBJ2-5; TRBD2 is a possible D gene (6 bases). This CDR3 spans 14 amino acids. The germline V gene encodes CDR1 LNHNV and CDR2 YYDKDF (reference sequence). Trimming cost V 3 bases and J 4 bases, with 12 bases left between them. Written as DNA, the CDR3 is TGTGCCACCAGCAGGGCCGGAGGGACAGAGACCCAGTACTTC. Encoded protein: CATSRAGGTETQYF. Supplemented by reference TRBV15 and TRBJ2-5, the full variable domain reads DAMVIQNPRYQVTQFGKPVTLSCSQTLNHNVMYWYQQKSSQAPKLLFHYYDKDFNNEADTPDNFQSRRPNTSFCFLDIRSPGLGDTAMYLCATSRAGGTETQYFGPGTRLLVL.

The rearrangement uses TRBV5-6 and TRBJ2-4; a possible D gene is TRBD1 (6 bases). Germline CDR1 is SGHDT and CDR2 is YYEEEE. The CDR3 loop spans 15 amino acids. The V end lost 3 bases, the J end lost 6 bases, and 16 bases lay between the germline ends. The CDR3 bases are TGTGCCAGCAGCTCGCAGGGGATCAGGTTAAACATTCAGTACTTC. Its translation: CASSSQGIRLNIQYF.

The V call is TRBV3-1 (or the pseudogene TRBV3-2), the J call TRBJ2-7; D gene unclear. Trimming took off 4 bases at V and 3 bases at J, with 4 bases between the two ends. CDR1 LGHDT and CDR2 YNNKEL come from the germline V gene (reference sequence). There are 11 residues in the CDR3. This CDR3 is CASSRNYEQYF. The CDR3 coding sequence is TGTGCCAGCAGCCGGAACTACGAGCAGTACTTC.

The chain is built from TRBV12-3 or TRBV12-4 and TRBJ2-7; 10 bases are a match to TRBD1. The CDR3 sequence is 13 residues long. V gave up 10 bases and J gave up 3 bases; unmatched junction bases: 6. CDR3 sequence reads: CATGTGVYYEQYF. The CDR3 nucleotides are TGTGCCACCGGGACAGGGGTGTACTACGAGCAGTACTTC.

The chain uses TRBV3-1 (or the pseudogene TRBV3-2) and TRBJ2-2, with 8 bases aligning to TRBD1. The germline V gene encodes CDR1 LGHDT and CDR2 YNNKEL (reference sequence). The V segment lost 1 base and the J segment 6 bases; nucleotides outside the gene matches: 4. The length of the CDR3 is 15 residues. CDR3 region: CASSQAGGFPGELFF. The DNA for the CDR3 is TGTGCCAGCAGCCAAGCAGGGGGCTTCCCCGGGGAGCTGTTTTTT.

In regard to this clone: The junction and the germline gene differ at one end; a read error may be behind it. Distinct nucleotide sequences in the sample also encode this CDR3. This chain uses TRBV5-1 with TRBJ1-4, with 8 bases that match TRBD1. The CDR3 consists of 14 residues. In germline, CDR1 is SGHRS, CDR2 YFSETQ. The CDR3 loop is CASSSQGAEEKLFF. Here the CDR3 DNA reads TGCGCCAGCAGCTCGCAGGGGGCTGAAGAAAAATTGTTTTTT. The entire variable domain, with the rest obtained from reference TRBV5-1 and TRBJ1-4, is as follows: KAGVTQTPRYLIKTRGQQVTLSCSPISGHRSVSWYQQTPGQGLQFLFEYFSETQRNKGNFPGRFSGRQFSNSRSEMNVSTLELGDSALYLCASSSQGAEEKLFFGSGTQLSVL.

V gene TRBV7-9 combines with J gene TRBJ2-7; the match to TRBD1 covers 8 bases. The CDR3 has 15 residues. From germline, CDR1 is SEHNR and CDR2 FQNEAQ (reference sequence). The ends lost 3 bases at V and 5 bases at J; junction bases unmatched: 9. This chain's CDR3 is CASSFGQGLRNEQYF. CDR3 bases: TGTGCCAGCAGCTTCGGACAGGGATTGAGGAACGAGCAGTACTTC. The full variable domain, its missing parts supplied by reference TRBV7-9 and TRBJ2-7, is DTGVSQNPRHKITKRGQNVTFRCDPISEHNRLYWYRQTLGQGPEFLTYFQNEAQLEKSRLLSDRFSAERPKGSFSTLEIQRTEQGDSAMYLCASSFGQGLRNEQYFGPGTRLTVT.

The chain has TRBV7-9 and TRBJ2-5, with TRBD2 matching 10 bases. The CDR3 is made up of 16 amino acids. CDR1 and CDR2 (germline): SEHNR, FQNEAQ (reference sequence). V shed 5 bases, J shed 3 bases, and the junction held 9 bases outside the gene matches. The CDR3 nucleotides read TGTGCCAGCAGCGGAGCGGGGGGGCAATACAAAGAGACCCAGTACTTC. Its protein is CASSGAGGQYKETQYF.

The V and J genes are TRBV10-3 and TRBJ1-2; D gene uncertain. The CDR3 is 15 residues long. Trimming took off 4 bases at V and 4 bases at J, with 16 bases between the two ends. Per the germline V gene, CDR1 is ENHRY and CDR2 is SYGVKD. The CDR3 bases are TGTGCCATCAGTGGTTTGGACCGCTACTTCTATGGCTACACCTTC. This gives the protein CAISGLDRYFYGYTF.

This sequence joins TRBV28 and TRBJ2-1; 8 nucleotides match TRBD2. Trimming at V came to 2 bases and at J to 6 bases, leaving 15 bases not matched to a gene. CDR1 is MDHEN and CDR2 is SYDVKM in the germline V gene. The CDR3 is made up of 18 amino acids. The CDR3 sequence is CASSLNPRRAGGSNEQFF. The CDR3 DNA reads TGTGCCAGCAGTTTAAACCCCCGTCGGGCGGGGGGATCCAATGAGCAGTTCTTC.

CDR3 sequence: CATSDSSLMNTEAFF. The CDR3 DNA follows: TGTGCCACCAGTGATTCCAGTCTAATGAACACTGAAGCTTTCTTT. The J gene is TRBJ1-1, the V gene TRBV24-1; D call uncertain. CDR3 length: 15 residues. Germline-derived CDR1 and CDR2 are KGHDR and SFDVKD. V lost 2 bases and J lost 0, with 9 bases in between.

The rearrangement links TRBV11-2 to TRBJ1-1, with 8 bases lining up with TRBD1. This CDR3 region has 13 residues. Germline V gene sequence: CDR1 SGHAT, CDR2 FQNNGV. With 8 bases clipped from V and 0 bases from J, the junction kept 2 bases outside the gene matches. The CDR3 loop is CASGQGLNTEAFF. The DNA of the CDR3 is TGTGCCAGCGGACAGGGCTTGAACACTGAAGCTTTCTTT.

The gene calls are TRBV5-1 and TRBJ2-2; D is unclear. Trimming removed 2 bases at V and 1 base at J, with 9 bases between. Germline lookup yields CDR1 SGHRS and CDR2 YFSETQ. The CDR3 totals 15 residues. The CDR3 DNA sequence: TGCGCCAGCAGCTTACGGTTAGGGAACACCGGGGAGCTGTTTTTT. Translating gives CASSLRLGNTGELFF.

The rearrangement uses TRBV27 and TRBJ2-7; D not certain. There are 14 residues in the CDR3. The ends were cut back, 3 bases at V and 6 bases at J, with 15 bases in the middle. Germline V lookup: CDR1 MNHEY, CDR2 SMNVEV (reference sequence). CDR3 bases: TGTGCCAGCAGTTTTAGTATCGGTGGGTCCGAGCAGTACTTC. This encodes CASSFSIGGSEQYF.

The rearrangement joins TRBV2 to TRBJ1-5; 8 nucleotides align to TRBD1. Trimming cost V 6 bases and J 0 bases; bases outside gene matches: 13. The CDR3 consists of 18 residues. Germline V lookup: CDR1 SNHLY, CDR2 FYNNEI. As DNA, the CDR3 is TGTGCCAGCAGGGGTGGACAGGGACGCCTATCTAGCAATCAGCCCCAGCATTTT. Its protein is CASRGGQGRLSSNQPQHF.

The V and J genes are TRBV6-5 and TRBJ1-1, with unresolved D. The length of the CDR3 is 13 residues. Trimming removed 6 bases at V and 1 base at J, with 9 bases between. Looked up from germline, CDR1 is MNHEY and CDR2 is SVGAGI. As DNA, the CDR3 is TGTGCCAGCAGGAGCCTGTGGAACACTGAAGCTTTCTTT. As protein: CASRSLWNTEAFF.

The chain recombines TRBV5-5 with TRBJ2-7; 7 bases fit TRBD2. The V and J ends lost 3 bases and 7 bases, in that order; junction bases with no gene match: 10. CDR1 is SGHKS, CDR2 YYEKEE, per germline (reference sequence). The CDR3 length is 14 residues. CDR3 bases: TGTGCCAGCAGCTGGAGCGGGACCTACGCGGAGCAGTACTTC. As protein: CASSWSGTYAEQYF.

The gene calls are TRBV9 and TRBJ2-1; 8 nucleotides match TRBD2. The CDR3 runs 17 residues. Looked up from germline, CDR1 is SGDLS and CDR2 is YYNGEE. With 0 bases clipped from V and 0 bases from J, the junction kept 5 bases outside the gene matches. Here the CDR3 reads CASSVDIRGGSYNEQFF. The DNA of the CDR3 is TGTGCCAGCAGCGTAGACATCCGGGGGGGCTCCTACAATGAGCAGTTCTTC.

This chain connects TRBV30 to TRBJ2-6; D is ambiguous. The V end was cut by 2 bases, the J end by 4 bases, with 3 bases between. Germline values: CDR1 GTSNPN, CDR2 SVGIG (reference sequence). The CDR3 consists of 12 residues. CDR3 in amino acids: CAWSQGANVLTF. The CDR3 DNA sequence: TGTGCCTGGAGTCAAGGGGCCAACGTCCTGACTTTC. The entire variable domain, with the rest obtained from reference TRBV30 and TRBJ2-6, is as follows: SQTIHQWPATLVQPVGSPLSLECTVEGTSNPNLYWYRQAAGRGLQLLFYSVGIGQISSEVPQNLSASRPQDRQFILSSKKLLLSDSGFYLCAWSQGANVLTFGAGSRLTVL.

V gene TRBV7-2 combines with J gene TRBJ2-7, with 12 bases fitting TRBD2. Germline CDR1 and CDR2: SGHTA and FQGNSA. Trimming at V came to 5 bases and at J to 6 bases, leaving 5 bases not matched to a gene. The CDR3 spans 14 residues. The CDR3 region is CASSASGGGSEQYF. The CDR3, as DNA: TGTGCCAGCAGCGCTAGCGGGGGGGGATCCGAGCAGTACTTC.

The DNA of the CDR3 is TGTGCCAGTAAGGACCGTGATGAAGCTTTCTTT. This codes for CASKDRDEAFF. The chain joins TRBV19 to TRBJ1-1; D remains unclear. The germline V and J ends were trimmed by 7 bases and 7 bases, with 10 bases remaining between them. Germline V gene data show CDR1 as LNHDA and CDR2 as SQIVND (reference sequence). The length of the CDR3 is 11 residues.